Presented here are 19 T cell receptor beta chains from one specimen sequenced in a study of technical replicates of blood from several donors. The data were produced by immunoSEQ multiplex PCR, yet TCRdb's version contains in-frame clones alone and is incomplete. The sample lists approximately 94,000 clones; about 96% were seen once. Sequencing was performed on T cells isolated from PBMCs. The receptor set was obtained from a human donor in good health.

The rearrangement joins TRBV11-2 to TRBJ2-2; D call uncertain. Trimming shortened V by 0 bases and J by 6 bases, and 11 bases separated the two germline ends. CDR3 size: 15 residues. The germline V gene has CDR1 SGHAT and CDR2 FQNNGV. This CDR3 reads CASSLDLVVAGELFF. CDR3 DNA: TGTGCCAGCAGCTTAGACCTAGTGGTCGCCGGGGAGCTGTTTTTT.

The rearrangement joins TRBV9 to TRBJ1-2; 10 bases map to TRBD1. The CDR3 is made up of 14 amino acids. Losses at the gene ends were 3 bases for V and 5 bases for J; bases not matched to a gene: 4. The germline gives CDR1 SGDLS, CDR2 YYNGEE. CDR3 in amino acids: CASSGGQGDYGYTF. CDR3 in DNA: TGTGCCAGCAGCGGAGGACAGGGGGATTATGGCTACACCTTC.

The chain carries TRBV27 and TRBJ2-2, with D unresolved. V lost 2 bases, J lost 6 bases, and 13 bases lay in between. The CDR3 runs to 15 residues. Germline CDR1 MNHEY, CDR2 SMNVEV (reference sequence). The DNA of the CDR3 is TGTGCCAGCAGTTTAGGGCAGGCGACGGCCGGGGAGCTGTTTTTT. Amino acid sequence: CASSLGQATAGELFF.

The chain uses TRBV28 and TRBJ2-2; D is uncertain. Looked up from germline, CDR1 is MDHEN and CDR2 is SYDVKM. Trimming shortened V by 1 base and J by 2 bases, and 11 bases separated the two germline ends. CDR3 length: 16 residues. The CDR3 sequence: CASSLSGPTNTGELFF. The CDR3 DNA reads as TGTGCCAGCAGTTTATCGGGTCCTACAAACACCGGGGAGCTGTTTTTT.

The genes are TRBV27 and TRBJ1-5, with 8 bases lining up with TRBD1. V lost 10 bases to trimming and J lost 5 bases; unmatched junction nucleotides: 22. In germline, CDR1 is MNHEY, CDR2 SMNVEV (reference sequence). This CDR3 is 18 amino acids long. CDR3: CATLINRDRTLADQPQHF. In nucleotides, the CDR3 is TGTGCCACCCTCATTAACCGGGACAGGACCCTTGCGGATCAGCCCCAGCATTTT.

J is TRBJ2-7 and V is TRBV7-8; a possible D gene is TRBD1 (6 bases). V lost 5 bases and J lost 4, with 21 bases in between. The CDR3 has 16 residues. The germline CDR1 and CDR2 sequences are SGHVS and FQNEAQ. CDR3 DNA: TGTGCCAGCAGCCCCGCAGGGGCGGACCCTCTGTACGAGCAGTACTTC. Translation: CASSPAGADPLYEQYF.

This chain links TRBV7-3 with TRBJ2-5, with a possible D match to TRBD1 (6 bases). V shed 0 bases and J shed 2 bases, with 10 bases lying between them. This CDR3 is built from 15 residues. CDR1 and CDR2 from the germline V gene are SGHTA and FQGTGA. The CDR3 here is CASSLTAGTQETQYF. CDR3 in DNA: TGTGCCAGCAGCTTAACGGCAGGGACACAAGAGACCCAGTACTTC.

The chain couples TRBV11-3 to TRBJ2-2; maybe TRBD1 (5 bases). The CDR3 is made up of 15 amino acids. V was pared by 5 bases and J by 10 bases, with 20 bases between. CDR1 and CDR2 from the germline V gene are SGHNT and YENEEA. The CDR3, as DNA: TGTGCCAGCAGCCAGGACATCGCTATAGAGGAGGAGCTGTTTTTT. The encoded protein is CASSQDIAIEEELFF.

The gene calls are TRBV5-5 and TRBJ1-1; D not certain. V dropped 6 bases and J dropped 0 bases, with 12 bases sitting between them. The CDR3 length is 14 residues. The germline V gene encodes CDR1 SGHKS and CDR2 YYEKEE (reference sequence). In nucleotides, the CDR3 is TGTGCCAGCACGTTAAGGAGCATGAACACTGAAGCTTTCTTT. Translated, it gives CASTLRSMNTEAFF.

CDR3 coding DNA: TGCGCCAGCAGCCAGTCTCAGGGGACCGGGGAGCTGTTTTTT. It encodes CASSQSQGTGELFF. The chain employs TRBV4-1 and TRBJ2-2, with TRBD1 as a possible D gene (6 bases). There are 14 residues in the CDR3. V was shortened by 3 bases and J by 5 bases, with 10 bases between the two germline ends. Germline V gives CDR1 MGHRA, CDR2 YSYEKL.

The chain links TRBV7-2 to TRBJ2-7, with TRBD1 matching over 9 bases. The CDR3 runs 13 residues. V lost 6 bases to trimming and J lost 3 bases; unmatched junction nucleotides: 3. The germline V gene has CDR1 SGHTA and CDR2 FQGNSA. In DNA form, the CDR3 reads TGTGCCAGCAGTAAGACAGGGGGCTACGAGCAGTACTTC. The encoded protein is CASSKTGGYEQYF.

This chain links TRBV5-1 with TRBJ2-5, with 13 bases matching TRBD2. V was clipped by 5 bases and J by 0 bases; unmatched bases: 10. This CDR3 comprises 18 residues. In germline, CDR1 is SGHRS, CDR2 YFSETQ. CDR3 loop: CASSPGQGTSGNQETQYF. CDR3 in DNA: TGCGCCAGCAGTCCGGGACAGGGGACTAGCGGGAACCAAGAGACCCAGTACTTC. The variable domain in full, completed from reference TRBV5-1 and TRBJ2-5, reads KAGVTQTPRYLIKTRGQQVTLSCSPISGHRSVSWYQQTPGQGLQFLFEYFSETQRNKGNFPGRFSGRQFSNSRSEMNVSTLELGDSALYLCASSPGQGTSGNQETQYFGPGTRLLVL.

This sequence joins TRBV9 and TRBJ2-1; possibly TRBD2 for D (5 bases). The CDR3 has 16 residues. The V gene lost 4 bases and the J gene lost 3 bases, with 17 bases spanning the gap. The germline gives CDR1 SGDLS, CDR2 YYNGEE. The CDR3 DNA follows: TGTGCCAGCAGCTTACGGCCTCGGGATTACTACAATGAGCAGTTCTTC. Residues: CASSLRPRDYYNEQFF.

The chain uses TRBV5-1 and TRBJ2-5; D is possibly TRBD1 (5 bases). V dropped 0 bases and J dropped 4 bases, with 10 bases sitting between them. Per the germline V gene, CDR1 is SGHRS and CDR2 is YFSETQ. The CDR3 has 14 amino acids. The CDR3 region has the DNA TGCGCCAGCAGCTTGGTGTCCAGGGTAGAGACCCAGTACTTC. Encoded protein: CASSLVSRVETQYF.

The chain employs TRBV6-5 and TRBJ1-3, with a possible D match to TRBD1 (5 bases). CDR3 length: 11 amino acids. V was cut by 8 bases and J by 4 bases, with 6 bases left in between. CDR1 MNHEY and CDR2 SVGAGI come from the germline V gene. The chain's CDR3 is CASRTGNTIYF. The CDR3 DNA reads as TGTGCCAGCCGGACAGGAAACACCATATATTTT.

This chain joins TRBV6-5 and TRBJ1-1, with D possibly TRBD1 on 5 matching bases. V shed 3 bases and J shed 3 bases, with 14 bases lying between them. The CDR3 length is 15 residues. Per the germline V gene, CDR1 is MNHEY and CDR2 is SVGAGI. The CDR3 loop reads CASSYSRVQDTEAFF. The CDR3 bases are TGTGCCAGCAGTTATTCCCGTGTACAGGACACTGAAGCTTTCTTT.

This sequence joins TRBV5-1 and TRBJ2-7; tentative D call: TRBD1 (6 bases). Germline-derived CDR1 and CDR2 are SGHRS and YFSETQ. The CDR3 runs to 13 residues. V lost 4 bases and J lost 3, with 11 bases in between. CDR3 DNA: TGCGCCAGCAGCGTCAGGGGTATCTACGAGCAGTACTTC. Residues: CASSVRGIYEQYF.

This clone was observed a single time. The chain has TRBV10-2 and TRBJ2-3, with D perhaps matching TRBD1 (6 bases). Germline V gene lookup returns CDR1 WSHSY and CDR2 SAAADI. CDR3 length: 14 amino acids. Deletions cut 4 bases from V and 2 bases from J, with 10 bases between. CDR3 amino acids: CASSVQGYTDTQYF. In DNA, the CDR3 is TGCGCCAGCAGTGTACAGGGCTACACAGATACGCAGTATTTT.

The chain combines TRBV4-1 with TRBJ1-4; D is ambiguous. CDR1 is MGHRA, CDR2 YSYEKL, per germline. This CDR3 comprises 17 residues. V lost 6 bases, J lost 4 bases, and 21 bases lay in between. CDR3: CASRNIYMRALNEKLFF. In DNA, the CDR3 is TGCGCCAGCAGAAATATATATATGCGGGCACTTAATGAAAAACTGTTTTTT.